The rows below give T cell receptor beta chains drawn from one sample of a study of cytomegalovirus exposure and HLA in healthy donors. TCRdb keeps only in-frame clones here, not all; method: immunoSEQ multiplex PCR. The table has some 150,000 clones, roughly 80% seen once. The source material was PBMCs. Receptors originate from a male donor in good health and CMV-seronegative. Both conserved end residues are part of each CDR3. D genes are given only for firm matches.

D	V	J	CDR3
TRBD1	TRBV19	TRBJ2-6	CASSSRRGQGTAGANVLTF
.	TRBV27	TRBJ2-5	CASSLDFRGLQETQYF
TRBD1	TRBV18	TRBJ2-2	CASSLSRGTGELFF
.	TRBV6-1	TRBJ1-1	CASSLRNTEAFF
.	TRBV19	TRBJ1-3	CASQDYSGNTIYF
.	TRBV5-4	TRBJ1-6	CASSQDKNSPLHF
.	TRBV14	TRBJ2-2	CASSQVGDWDTGELFF
TRBD2	TRBV2	TRBJ2-1	CASSEEAGGGNEQFF
.	TRBV11-2	TRBJ2-7	CASSLALYYEQYF
.	TRBV12-5	TRBJ1-5	CASDPDSFQPQHF
.	TRBV5-8	TRBJ2-7	CASSADSYEQYF
TRBD2	TRBV5-1	TRBJ2-5	CASSLADRGGETQYF
.	TRBV28	TRBJ1-1	CASSPRQIGKMAFF
.	TRBV9	TRBJ2-5	CASSVDGETQYF
.	TRBV7-8	TRBJ2-2	CASTLGALGTGELFF
TRBD1	TRBV5-1	TRBJ2-5	CASSVTGSGETQYF
TRBD1	TRBV19	TRBJ2-7	CASNPGTGGIEQYF
TRBD2	TRBV5-1	TRBJ2-7	CASSLTSGSYYEQYF
.	TRBV4-3	TRBJ1-3	CASSQGSGPGNTIYF
.	TRBV5-1	TRBJ2-3	CASSPRGGEDTQYF
.	TRBV19	TRBJ1-1	CASSRRGQMNTEAFF
TRBD2	TRBV7-8	TRBJ2-1	CASSLDGRAMGEQFF
.	TRBV30	TRBJ2-2	CAWRRTAGVGGELFF
TRBD1	TRBV9	TRBJ1-2	CASSVEAGGHYGYTF
.	TRBV2	TRBJ2-3	CASSGLVAATDTQYF
TRBD1	TRBV5-4	TRBJ1-1	CASSYDRGGTEAFF
TRBD2	TRBV4-3	TRBJ2-7	CASSRNSQTSGSYEQYF
TRBD2	TRBV2	TRBJ2-1	CASRGLAGGNEQFF
.	TRBV6-5	TRBJ2-3	CASSYSQGTDTQYF
TRBD2	TRBV19	TRBJ2-1	CASSAGLAGVTYNEQFF
.	TRBV15	TRBJ1-2	CATSRGGNGEYGYTF
.	TRBV5-1	TRBJ2-7	CASSLELTSWAEQYF
.	TRBV4-1	TRBJ2-3	CASSQGYAGTFTDTQYF
TRBD2	TRBV5-1	TRBJ2-3	CASSPGVAGGGSVDTQYF
.	TRBV7-3	TRBJ2-7	CASSLNPGSHYEQYF
TRBD1	TRBV5-1	TRBJ1-2	CASSSSDRVEGYTF
TRBD1	TRBV2	TRBJ1-5	CASSGDRVDNQPQHF
.	TRBV7-3	TRBJ1-3	CASSLAGSSGNTIYF
.	TRBV5-1	TRBJ2-2	CASSLITANTGELFF
TRBD2	TRBV7-2	TRBJ2-7	CASSWGTSGVYEQYF
TRBD2	TRBV9	TRBJ2-1	CASSTTSGAFEEQFF
.	TRBV9	TRBJ1-1	CASSALERNTEAFF
.	TRBV7-2	TRBJ2-1	CASSFPSGYSTYNEQFF
.	TRBV18	TRBJ2-5	CASSPRPTAGETQYF
.	TRBV7-2	TRBJ1-5	CASSLGLGREEPQHF
TRBD1	TRBV6-1	TRBJ2-7	CASTSSGTASYEQYF
TRBD1	TRBV4-3	TRBJ1-2	CASSQSPSGTGSYGYTF
.	TRBV28	TRBJ1-2	CASYGQNYGYTF
.	TRBV28	TRBJ1-5	CASSWRGQGNNQPQHF
TRBD1	TRBV5-1	TRBJ1-1	CASSVDRVAEAFF
TRBD2	TRBV27	TRBJ2-1	CASSPGLPVREQFF
.	TRBV28	TRBJ1-1	CASSLLTAGDTEAFF
TRBD1	TRBV28	TRBJ2-7	CASSYPGQSYEQYF
TRBD2	TRBV7-6	TRBJ2-5	CASSSVLAGETQYF